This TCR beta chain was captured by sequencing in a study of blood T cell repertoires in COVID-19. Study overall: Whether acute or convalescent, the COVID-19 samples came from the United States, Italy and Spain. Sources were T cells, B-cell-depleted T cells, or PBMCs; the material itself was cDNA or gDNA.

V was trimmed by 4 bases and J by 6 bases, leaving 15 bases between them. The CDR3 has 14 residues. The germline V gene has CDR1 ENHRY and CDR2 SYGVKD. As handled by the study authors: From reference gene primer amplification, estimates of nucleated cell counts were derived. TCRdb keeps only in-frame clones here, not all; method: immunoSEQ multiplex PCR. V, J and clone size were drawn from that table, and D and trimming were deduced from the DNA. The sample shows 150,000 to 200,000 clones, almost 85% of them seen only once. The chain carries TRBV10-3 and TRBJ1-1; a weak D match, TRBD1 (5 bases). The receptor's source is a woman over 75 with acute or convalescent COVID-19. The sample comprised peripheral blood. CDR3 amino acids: CAISGTGEGAEAFF. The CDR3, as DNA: TGTGCCATCAGTGGTACGGGGGAAGGGGCTGAAGCTTTCTTT.